This TCR beta chain came from a study of blood T cell repertoires in COVID-19. Study-wide context: The analysed material was cDNA or gDNA that came from T cells, B-cell-depleted T cells, or PBMCs.

Clones were read by immunoSEQ multiplex PCR, and TCRdb kept only the in-frame ones, dropping some. Of 200,000 to 300,000 clones in the sample, more than 80% were seen once. The V gene lost 5 bases and the J gene lost 5 bases, with 18 bases spanning the gap. The CDR3 consists of 15 residues. The germline CDR1 and CDR2 sequences are MGHRA and YSYEKL. The source is a woman between 40 and 50 years old with acute or convalescent COVID-19. The sample comprised peripheral blood. The chain recombines TRBV4-1 with TRBJ2-5; a weak D match, TRBD2 (5 bases). The CDR3 DNA reads TGCGCCAGCAGCGCAAAAAGAGGGTTAGGGGAGACCCAGTACTTC. Translation gives CASSAKRGLGETQYF.